Listed here is a single TCR beta chain. In the study's own analysis: Amplifying reference gene primers gave estimates of nucleated cell counts. TCRdb keeps only in-frame clones here, not all; method: immunoSEQ multiplex PCR. V, J and clone size reflect that table, while D and trimming were determined from the DNA. The sample records fewer than 200,000 clones, roughly 81% being singletons. The CDR3 totals 11 residues. Between the trimmed V and J ends, which lost 6 bases and 6 bases, there was a span of 9 bases. This sample was included in a study of blood T cell repertoires in COVID-19. Study-level background: T cells, B-cell-depleted T cells, or PBMCs provided the cDNA or gDNA that served as material.

The receptor comes from a man aged 40-49 years who had recovered from COVID-19. The sample comprised peripheral blood. This chain connects TRBV12-3 or TRBV12-4 to TRBJ2-7; a possible D gene is TRBD1 (5 bases). CDR3 sequence: CASRQGSEQYF. CDR3 nucleotide sequence: TGTGCCAGCAGGCAGGGATCCGAGCAGTACTTC.